This T cell receptor beta chain was obtained from a study of vaccination and CD4 T cells after COVID-19. The Oncomine TCR Beta short-read assay was applied to DNA of cultured CD4+ T cells. TCRdb reanalysed the PCR reads using MiXCR and keeps one entry per CDR3 protein. Among some 15,000 distinct CDR3 sequences, around 58% were seen once, and the ten largest hold 11% to 15%. On this clonotype: The antigen remains unidentified.

Stated treatment: roughly nine-day PBMC culture with coronavirus spike peptide pools or control peptides (ViraFEST assay). CDR3 length: 13 residues. The V segment lost 5 bases and the J segment 5 bases; nucleotides outside the gene matches: 5. CDR1 and CDR2 (germline): MDHEN, SYDVKM. The specimen sequenced was CD4+ T cells from blood, cultured in vitro. This TCR was recovered from a human donor who had recovered from COVID-19. V gene TRBV28 combines with J gene TRBJ1-2, with 7 nucleotides matching TRBD1. The CDR3 reads CASSLGTVYGYTF. The CDR3 coding sequence is TGTGCCAGCAGTCTAGGGACAGTATATGGCTACACCTTC.